The present T cell receptor (beta chain) was sequenced within a study of blood T cell repertoires in COVID-19. Repertoires were generated with immunoSEQ multiplex PCR, while TCRdb's copy carries only in-frame clones and drops some. The sample carries approximately 250,000 clones, approximately 80% recorded once. The length of the CDR3 is 13 residues. V was trimmed by 6 bases and J by 0 bases, leaving 8 bases between them. CDR1 ENHRY and CDR2 SYGVKD come from the germline V gene. The sample taken for sequencing was peripheral blood. The chain recombines TRBV10-3 with TRBJ2-5; perhaps TRBD2 as D (6 bases). The sequence derives from a human donor in a cohort sampled during active COVID-19. In DNA, the CDR3 is TGTGCCATCAGCCGGGACTACCAAGAGACCCAGTACTTC. Translated: CAISRDYQETQYF.